The T cell receptor (beta chain) described here comes from a study of blood T cells in healthy people across ages. This clonotype was seen once. Its antigen is still unknown. Researchers isolated at least 6.5 million PBMCs per sample. Together with a sample-barcoded 5' primer, a J-beta primer mix was included in a second PCR lasting about 6 to 11 cycles. A template-switch adaptor with 12 random nucleotides tagged each cDNA molecule. No fewer than 3 million CDR3-containing paired-end reads came from each sample. Using its own MiXCR run on the 5' RACE reads, TCRdb lists one record per CDR3 protein. The table lists fewer than 1.5 million distinct CDR3 sequences, roughly 40% of them singletons. General study findings and limits: PBMCs left unsorted prevented a conclusive naive versus antigen-experienced comparison.

The CDR3 is 14 amino acids. Germline lookup yields CDR1 MNHEY and CDR2 SVGAGI. Germline trimming cut 0 bases from V and 8 bases from J; bases unmatched to any gene: 6. This chain uses TRBV6-5 with TRBJ1-2; 7 bases map to TRBD1. The TCR was taken from a woman aged 18 to 35 in good health. The material sequenced was blood. CDR3 region: CASSYSNRGGGYTF. The CDR3 DNA reads TGTGCCAGCAGTTACTCGAACAGGGGTGGCGGCTACACCTTC.